This T cell receptor (beta chain) was obtained from a study of breast tumors, draining lymph nodes, adjacent tissues. CDR3 length equals 14 residues. Germline CDR1 is DFQATT and CDR2 is SNEGSKA (reference sequence). Axillary draining lymph nodes of breast cancer patients supplied the node samples. TCRdb called the multiplex PCR reads again in MiXCR, with one record for every CDR3 protein. In the table there are approximately 89,000 distinct CDR3 sequences, around 30% of which are singletons. Remarks on this clonotype: One end of the junction is discordant with germline, which a read error may explain.

The source of this sequence is a female donor with breast cancer. Some clones in this sample may be carry-over from other donors' samples. The gene calls are TRBV20-1 and TRBJ1-5; D gene ambiguous. Specimen: axillary lymph node tissue. CDR3 DNA: TGCAGTGCTAGTCACTCCAGTTACAATGAGCCCCAGCATTTT. Protein sequence: CSASHSSYNEPQHF.